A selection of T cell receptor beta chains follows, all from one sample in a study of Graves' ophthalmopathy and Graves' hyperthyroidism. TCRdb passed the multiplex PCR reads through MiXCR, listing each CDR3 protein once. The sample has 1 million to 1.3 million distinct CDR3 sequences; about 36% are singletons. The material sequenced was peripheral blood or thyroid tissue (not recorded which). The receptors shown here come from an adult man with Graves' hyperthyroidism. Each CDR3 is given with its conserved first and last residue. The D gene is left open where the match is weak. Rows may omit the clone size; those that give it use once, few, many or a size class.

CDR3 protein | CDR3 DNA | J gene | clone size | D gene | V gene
CASSTKRAGNSYEQYF | TGTGCCAGCAGTACAAAACGGGCAGGGAACTCCTACGAGCAGTACTTC | TRBJ2-7 | . | . | TRBV10-3
CASSEGGANTGELFF | TGTGCCAGCAGTGAGGGGGGAGCGAACACCGGGGAGCTGTTTTTT | TRBJ2-2 | few | . | TRBV6-4
CASSLFGGISGNTIYF | TGTGCCAGCAGCTTATTCGGGGGTATCTCTGGAAACACCATATATTTT | TRBJ1-3 | few | . | TRBV7-8
CAISEGDRHSGANVLTF | TGTGCCATCAGTGAGGGGGACAGGCACTCTGGGGCCAACGTCCTGACTTTC | TRBJ2-6 | once | TRBD1 | TRBV10-3
CASSQEGLSSYEQYF | TGTGCCAGCAGCCAAGAGGGGCTGAGCTCCTACGAGCAGTACTTC | TRBJ2-7 | many | . | TRBV14
CASGVSGQDYEQYF | TGTGCCAGCGGAGTATCGGGACAGGACTACGAGCAGTACTTC | TRBJ2-7 | once | TRBD1 | TRBV25-1
CASSDTGTGDEAFF | TGTGCCAGTAGCGACACCGGGACAGGCGATGAAGCTTTCTTT | TRBJ1-1 | many | TRBD1 | TRBV19
CASSAGPGQGRETQYF | TGTGCCAGCAGCGCGGGGCCGGGACAGGGGCGGGAGACCCAGTACTTC | TRBJ2-5 | . | TRBD1 | TRBV5-5
CASSSSGPSGNTIYF | TGTGCCAGCAGCTCCTCAGGACCCTCTGGAAACACCATATATTTT | TRBJ1-3 | many | . | TRBV11-2
CSARRRATGQETQYF | TGCAGTGCCCGCCGGAGGGCCACAGGGCAAGAGACCCAGTACTTC | TRBJ2-5 | . | . | TRBV20-1
CASSYPFNGELFF | TGTGCCAGCAGTTACCCTTTTAACGGGGAGCTGTTTTTT | TRBJ2-2 | . | . | TRBV25-1
CASSLAGQEGGYTF | TGTGCCAGCAGCTTAGCTGGACAGGAGGGTGGCTACACCTTC | TRBJ1-2 | few | TRBD1 | TRBV7-2
CATSEAGTGEGKPQHF | TGTGCCACCAGTGAGGCCGGGACAGGGGAAGGGAAGCCCCAGCATTTT | TRBJ1-5 | many | TRBD1 | TRBV24-1
CASRTAGQGKGTEAFF | TGTGCCAGCAGAACCGCTGGACAGGGTAAAGGAACTGAAGCTTTCTTT | TRBJ1-1 | . | TRBD1 | TRBV6-5
CASSPYRSYEQYF | TGTGCCAGCAGCCCGTACCGCTCCTACGAGCAGTACTTC | TRBJ2-7 | many | . | TRBV7-2
CASNDGYEQYF | TGTGCCAGCAACGACGGATATGAGCAGTACTTC | TRBJ2-7 | . | . | TRBV6-6
CASSFVPGFEQYF | TGTGCCAGCAGCTTTGTCCCAGGGTTCGAGCAGTACTTC | TRBJ2-7 | many | . | TRBV11-2
CASSLVRGGRNQPQHF | TGTGCCAGCAGCTTAGTACGCGGGGGGCGCAATCAGCCCCAGCATTTT | TRBJ1-5 | . | . | TRBV11-3
CASSSRVFVYEQYF | TGTGCCAGCTCGTCCAGGGTATTCGTCTACGAGCAGTACTTC | TRBJ2-7 | . | . | TRBV12-3/TRBV12-4
CASSDRLYPEAFF | TGCGCCAGCAGTGACAGGCTTTACCCTGAAGCTTTCTTT | TRBJ1-1 | . | . | TRBV10-1
CASNDAGGTEAFF | TGTGCCAGCAATGATGCAGGCGGCACTGAAGCTTTCTTT | TRBJ1-1 | many | . | TRBV14
CASSSRSVGPQHF | TGTGCCAGCAGTTCCCGTTCGGTAGGGCCCCAGCATTTT | TRBJ1-5 | . | . | TRBV2
CASSSTGEDEQYF | TGTGCCAGCAGCTCGACGGGGGAAGACGAGCAGTACTTC | TRBJ2-7 | . | . | TRBV7-2
CSVEQGLSETQYF | TGCAGCGTTGAACAGGGATTGTCAGAGACCCAGTACTTC | TRBJ2-5 | many | . | TRBV29-1
CAISERAGTLSGELFF | TGTGCCATCAGTGAGAGGGCGGGAACCCTTTCCGGGGAGCTGTTTTTT | TRBJ2-2 | many | . | TRBV10-3
CASSVEYGTEAFF | TGTGCCAGCAGCGTTGAGTACGGCACTGAAGCTTTCTTT | TRBJ1-1 | . | . | TRBV2
CASSLGQGPGPQHF | TGTGCCAGCAGCTTAGGACAGGGGCCTGGCCCCCAGCATTTT | TRBJ1-5 | . | TRBD1 | TRBV7-2
CAGIGTGGSGANVLTF | TGTGCCGGGATCGGGACAGGGGGCTCTGGGGCCAACGTCCTGACTTTC | TRBJ2-6 | many | TRBD1 | TRBV10-3
CASSLMFRTGASETQYF | TGTGCCAGCAGCTTAATGTTCAGGACAGGGGCATCAGAGACCCAGTACTTC | TRBJ2-5 | many | TRBD1 | TRBV7-2